This TCR beta chain was identified in a study of OX40 agonist ivuxolimab in advanced cancers. Whole-study findings and limits: At doses 0.1 to 3.0 mg/kg, CD4+ and CD8+ clones expanded. Among patients with partial responses at 0.1-3.0 mg/kg, clonal expansion was among the lowest.

A note on this clone: Its matching antigen is unknown.

Individuals having autoimmune disease history or systemic immunosuppression were not enrolled. Sequencing was performed with immunoSEQ multiplex PCR; in TCRdb, only in-frame clones are kept and a portion is missing. Of nearly 55,000 clones in the sample, about 89% were seen once. Germline V lookup: CDR1 SGHNT, CDR2 YYREEE (reference sequence). The CDR3 is made up of 14 amino acids. V gave up 3 bases and J gave up 4 bases, with 14 bases separating them. The genes are TRBV5-4 and TRBJ2-7; perhaps D is TRBD1 or TRBD2 (5 bases each). The starting material was CD4+ or CD8+ T cells sorted from blood, obtained in a trial of the OX40 agonist ivuxolimab. The receptor comes from an adult with an advanced solid tumor such as melanoma, head and neck, liver or kidney cancer. The CDR3 spells CASSSGRGVYEQYF. In DNA form, the CDR3 reads TGTGCCAGCAGCTCGGGAAGGGGTGTATACGAGCAGTACTTC.